This TCR beta chain appears in the sequencing data of a study of T-cell reconstitution after alpha-beta-depleted transplantation in children. Notes on the study in general: The study reportedly traced alpha-beta T cells about two months after transplant to several hundred expanded graft clones. Among T cells one year after transplant, newly produced cells accounted for most counts and diversity.

Germline V CDR1 and CDR2: LNHDA, SQIVND (reference sequence). The CDR3 consists of 17 residues. The V end lost 4 bases, the J end lost 8 bases, and 24 bases lay between the germline ends. A word on this clonotype: As yet, its antigen is unknown.

The TCRbeta library incorporated unique molecular identifiers. TCRdb analysed the PCR reads with MiXCR anew, one entry per CDR3 protein. The repertoire includes some 120,000 distinct CDR3 sequences, 9.5% to 10% of them detected once, and about 24% sits in the top ten. The clonotype was recovered from a girl less than two years old who had a stem cell transplant for combined immunodeficiency, so the T cells may come from the graft donor. The gene calls are TRBV19 and TRBJ2-1, with D possibly TRBD2 on 5 matching bases. Specimen: PBMCs, mostly from graft donor cells, collected 180 days after TCRalphabeta/CD19-depleted stem cell transplant. CDR3 nucleotides: TGTGCCAGTAGTACGGTCGCGAAATTTCCGTCCGGGGATGAGCAGTTCTTC. It is translated as CASSTVAKFPSGDEQFF.